This T cell receptor (beta chain) was captured in a study of T-cell memory formation after mild COVID-19. General study findings and limits: CD4/CD8 balance held among clones contracting day 15 to 85, and later expanders leaned CD4+.

This clonotype was observed at least ten times. Its antigen is not known. One entry per CDR3 protein results from TCRdb running MiXCR on the 5' RACE reads. Here the sample spans under 40,000 distinct CDR3 sequences, around 6.1% being singletons. The sample taken for sequencing was PBMCs or a T cell subset sorted from them (not recorded which). This clonotype was sampled from an adult who had mild COVID-19 (a few samples of this study predate the infection). Cell type and time point are not known.

In DNA form, the CDR3 reads TGTGCCAGCTCACCACGCCAGGCAGGGACTGGCGAGCAGTACTTC. Translation gives CASSPRQAGTGEQYF. The chain joins TRBV18 to TRBJ2-7; a possible D gene is TRBD2 (6 bases). CDR3 size: 15 residues. Germline CDR1 KGHSH, CDR2 LQKENI. V lost 1 base and J 6 bases, leaving 16 bases between the germline ends.